This T cell receptor (beta chain) was identified in a study of cytotoxic CD8 clonotypes in ibrutinib-treated CLL. Overall study: Of the patients, about a dozen were relapsed/refractory, over 14 treatment-naive and 17 IGHV unmutated.

V was trimmed by 2 bases and J by 7 bases, leaving 8 bases between them. Germline-derived CDR1 and CDR2 are MNHEY and SMNVEV (reference sequence). This CDR3 comprises 12 residues. For this clone: Its antigen is not known.

Study conclusions and caveats: Among the clonotypes, public ones were uncommon and contracted or held stable on treatment.

The assay was immunoSEQ multiplex PCR, and TCRdb's table has in-frame clones only and misses some. The sample shows over 70,000 clones, 79% of them seen only once. Sequencing used PBMCs, obtained after 12 months of ibrutinib treatment. The TCR originated in a human donor with chronic lymphocytic leukemia. The chain recombines TRBV27 with TRBJ1-2; D possibly corresponds to TRBD1 (6 bases). CDR3 DNA sequence: TGTGCCAGCAGTTTAAGGGGGTCTGGCTACACCTTC. Protein: CASSLRGSGYTF.